The 6 T cell receptor beta chains in this list originate from one sample, sequenced in a study of blood T cell repertoires in COVID-19. Sequenced by immunoSEQ multiplex PCR; TCRdb stores in-frame clones only, minus some. The data hold about 210,000 clones, with roughly 77% observed a single time. Specimen: PBMCs or T cells enriched from blood (not recorded which). All receptors come from a man aged 35 to 55 who had recovered from COVID-19.

This clone turned up a few times. The chain has TRBV27 and TRBJ1-2; TRBD1 matches at 9 bases. Per the germline V gene, CDR1 is MNHEY and CDR2 is SMNVEV (reference sequence). V lost 6 bases, J lost 4 bases, and 6 bases stayed unmatched. The CDR3 runs 14 residues. CDR3 coding DNA: TGTGCCAGCAGGGGGACAGGGTTCGGCTATGGCTACACCTTC. Encoded protein: CASRGTGFGYGYTF.

The sample holds a few counts of this clone. The chain combines TRBV29-1 with TRBJ1-1; D not certain. Per the germline V gene, CDR1 is SQVTM and CDR2 is ANQGSEA. V lost 7 bases to trimming and J lost 0 bases, with 12 bases between them. This CDR3 has 13 residues. This chain's CDR3 is CSAIGGLNTEAFF. CDR3 coding DNA: TGCAGCGCCATCGGCGGTTTGAACACTGAAGCTTTCTTT.

The chain couples TRBV5-1 to TRBJ2-1; D possibly corresponds to TRBD1 (5 bases). The CDR3 extends over 13 amino acids. Germline V gene lookup returns CDR1 SGHRS and CDR2 YFSETQ. V shed 1 base and J shed 4 bases, with 6 bases lying between them. The CDR3 region has the DNA TGCGCCAGCAGCTTGAGGGGATACAATGAGCAGTTCTTC. Amino acids: CASSLRGYNEQFF.

The sample holds a few counts of this clone. The DNA of the CDR3 is TGTGCCAGCAGCTCCCCGGGACAGTATAATTCACCCCTCCACTTT. It is translated as CASSSPGQYNSPLHF. J is TRBJ1-6 and V is TRBV5-4; 7 bases match TRBD1. The CDR3 is 15 residues long. Looked up from germline, CDR1 is SGHNT and CDR2 is YYREEE (reference sequence). Losses at the gene ends were 3 bases for V and 4 bases for J; bases not matched to a gene: 4.

Comments on this clone: Germline is not matched at one junction end, which may reflect a read error. The genes are TRBV7-8 and TRBJ2-1; D might be TRBD2 (5 bases). Germline CDR1 and CDR2: SGHVS and FQNEAQ. This CDR3 spans 11 amino acids. Written as DNA, the CDR3 is TGTGCCAGCAGCCCCGGGATTATGAAGGTCTTC. Protein product: CASSPGIMKVF.

The sample holds a few counts of this clone. The chain has TRBV24-1 and TRBJ2-1; 11 bases fit TRBD2. J lost 3 bases, V lost 3 bases, and 0 bases had no gene match. The CDR3 totals 15 residues. The germline CDR1 and CDR2 sequences are KGHDR and SFDVKD. CDR3 residues: CATSDTSGSYNEQFF. The CDR3 nucleotides read TGTGCCACCAGTGATACTAGCGGGAGCTACAATGAGCAGTTCTTC.